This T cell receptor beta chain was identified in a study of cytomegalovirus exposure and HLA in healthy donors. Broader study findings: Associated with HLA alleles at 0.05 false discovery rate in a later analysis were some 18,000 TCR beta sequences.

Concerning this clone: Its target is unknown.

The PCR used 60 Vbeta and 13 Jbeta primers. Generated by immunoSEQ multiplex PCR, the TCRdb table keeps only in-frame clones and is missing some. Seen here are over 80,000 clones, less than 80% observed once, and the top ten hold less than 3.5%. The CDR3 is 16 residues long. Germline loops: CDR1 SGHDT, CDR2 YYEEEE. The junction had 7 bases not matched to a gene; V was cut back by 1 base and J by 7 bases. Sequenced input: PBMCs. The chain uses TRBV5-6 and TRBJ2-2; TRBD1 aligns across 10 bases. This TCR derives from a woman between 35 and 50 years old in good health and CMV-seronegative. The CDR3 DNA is TGTGCCAGCAGCTTGTTGGGACAGGGGACAATCGGGGAGCTGTTTTTT. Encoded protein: CASSLLGQGTIGELFF.